A selection of T cell receptor beta chains follows, all from one sample in a study of vaccination effects on CD4 cells after COVID-19. Measured with immunoSEQ multiplex PCR; TCRdb has only the in-frame clones, and not every one. There are under 75,000 clones in the sample; 80% occur only once, and 12% lies in the top ten. Their antigens remain unidentified. The sequences come from CD4+ T cells from PBMCs cultured with SARS-CoV-2 spike peptides, collected before COVID-19 vaccination. The receptors were sampled from a human donor who received a COVID-19 vaccine. Both conserved end residues are part of each CDR3. A D gene is named only where the DNA matches it firmly. Clone size is stated in some rows and not others, as once, few, many or a class when expanded.

J,D,size,V,CDR3,DNA
TRBJ2-3,-,-,TRBV6-6,CASSPGLKGWAWDTQYF,TGTGCCAGCAGTCCCGGTTTGAAGGGGTGGGCGTGGGATACGCAGTATTTT
TRBJ2-2,TRBD1,once,TRBV5-1,CASSLEQGDTGELFF,TGCGCCAGCAGCTTGGAGCAGGGGGATACCGGGGAGCTGTTTTTT
TRBJ1-2,-,-,TRBV18,CASSQQRANYGYTF,TGTGCCAGCTCACAACAGCGAGCTAACTATGGCTACACCTTC
TRBJ1-2,TRBD1,-,TRBV30,CAWSHTGDGYTF,TGTGCCTGGAGTCACACAGGGGACGGCTACACCTTC
TRBJ2-1,-,-,TRBV29-1,CSGTFDSYNEQFF,TGCAGCGGCACCTTTGACTCCTACAATGAGCAGTTCTTC
TRBJ1-2,-,few,TRBV19,CASRPPSGGSGRSYTF,TGTGCCAGTAGGCCCCCATCTGGGGGCTCCGGCCGGAGCTACACCTTC
TRBJ1-2,-,-,TRBV6-1,CASSELKVYGYTF,TGTGCCAGCAGTGAACTTAAGGTCTATGGCTACACCTTC
TRBJ1-3,TRBD1,-,TRBV9,CASSVGGQGSFSGNTIYF,TGTGCCAGCAGCGTAGGGGGACAGGGGTCCTTCTCTGGAAACACCATATATTTT
TRBJ1-3,-,few,TRBV20-1,CSASYGYGNTIYF,TGCAGTGCTAGTTACGGGTACGGAAACACCATATATTTT
TRBJ1-4,-,-,TRBV19,CASTDGTRKLFF,TGTGCCAGTACGGATGGGACACGAAAACTGTTTTTT
TRBJ1-4,TRBD1,-,TRBV5-1,CASSFGQGREKLFF,TGCGCCAGCAGCTTCGGACAGGGGAGGGAAAAACTGTTTTTT
TRBJ2-1,-,-,TRBV5-1,CASSDYRQVASYNEQFF,TGCGCCAGCAGCGATTATCGACAGGTCGCGTCCTACAATGAGCAGTTCTTC
TRBJ2-5,TRBD2,-,TRBV10-3,CAISEGGGQETQYF,TGTGCCATCAGTGAGGGCGGGGGCCAAGAGACCCAGTACTTC
TRBJ2-1,TRBD2,-,TRBV4-3,CASSQDLTGTSINEQFF,TGCGCCAGCAGCCAAGATCTTACCGGGACTAGCATCAATGAGCAGTTCTTC